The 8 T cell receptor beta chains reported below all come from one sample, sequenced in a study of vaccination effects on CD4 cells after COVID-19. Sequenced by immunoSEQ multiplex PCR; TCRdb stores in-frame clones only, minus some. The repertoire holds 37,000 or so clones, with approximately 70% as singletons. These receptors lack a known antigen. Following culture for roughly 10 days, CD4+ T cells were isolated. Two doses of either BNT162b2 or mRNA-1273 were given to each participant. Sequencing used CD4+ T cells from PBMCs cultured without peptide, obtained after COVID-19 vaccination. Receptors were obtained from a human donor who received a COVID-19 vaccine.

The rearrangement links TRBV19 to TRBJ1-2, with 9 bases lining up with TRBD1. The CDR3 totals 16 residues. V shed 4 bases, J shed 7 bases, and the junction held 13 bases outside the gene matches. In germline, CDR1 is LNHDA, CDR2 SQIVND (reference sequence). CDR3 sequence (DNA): TGTGCCAGTAGTACCTACCCACAGGGGGCGAGTGTTGGCTACACCTTC. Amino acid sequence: CASSTYPQGASVGYTF.

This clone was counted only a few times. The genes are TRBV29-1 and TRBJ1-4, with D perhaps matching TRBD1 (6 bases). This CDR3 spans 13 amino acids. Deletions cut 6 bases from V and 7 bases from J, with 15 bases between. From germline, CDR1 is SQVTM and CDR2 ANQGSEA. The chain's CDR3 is CSVRTERSEKLFF. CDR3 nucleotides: TGCAGCGTCCGGACAGAGAGGAGTGAAAAACTGTTTTTT.

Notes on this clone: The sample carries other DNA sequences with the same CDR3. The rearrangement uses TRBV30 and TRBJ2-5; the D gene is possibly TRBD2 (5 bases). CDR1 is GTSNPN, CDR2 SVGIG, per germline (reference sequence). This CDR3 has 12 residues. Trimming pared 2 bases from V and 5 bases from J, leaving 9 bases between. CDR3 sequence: CAWSSGAETQYF. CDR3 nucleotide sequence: TGTGCCTGGAGTAGCGGAGCGGAGACCCAGTACTTC.

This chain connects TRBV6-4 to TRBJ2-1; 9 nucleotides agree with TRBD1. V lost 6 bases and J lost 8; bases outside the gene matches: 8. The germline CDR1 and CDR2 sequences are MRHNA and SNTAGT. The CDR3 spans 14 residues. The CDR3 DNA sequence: TGTGCCAGCAGAAGGGACAGGGCCGGCGATGAGCAGTTCTTC. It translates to CASRRDRAGDEQFF.

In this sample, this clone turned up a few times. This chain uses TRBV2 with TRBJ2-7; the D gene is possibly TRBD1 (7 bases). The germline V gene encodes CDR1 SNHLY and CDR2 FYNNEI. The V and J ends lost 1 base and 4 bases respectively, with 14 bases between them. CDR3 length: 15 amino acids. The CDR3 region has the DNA TGTGCCAGCAGTGAAGGGCAGGGGGGAAATTACGAGCAGTACTTC. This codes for CASSEGQGGNYEQYF. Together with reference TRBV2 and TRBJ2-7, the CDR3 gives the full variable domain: EPEVTQTPSHQVTQMGQEVILRCVPISNHLYFYWYRQILGQKVEFLVSFYNNEISEKSEIFDDQFSVERPDGSNFTLKIRSTKLEDSAMYFCASSEGQGGNYEQYFGPGTRLTVT.

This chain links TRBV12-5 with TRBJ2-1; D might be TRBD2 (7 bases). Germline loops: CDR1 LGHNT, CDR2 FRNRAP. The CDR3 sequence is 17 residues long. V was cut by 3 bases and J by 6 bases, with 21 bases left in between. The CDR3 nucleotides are TGTGCTAGTGGTTTAATATTGGGGGGGGCAACGAGCAATGAGCAGTTCTTC. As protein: CASGLILGGATSNEQFF.

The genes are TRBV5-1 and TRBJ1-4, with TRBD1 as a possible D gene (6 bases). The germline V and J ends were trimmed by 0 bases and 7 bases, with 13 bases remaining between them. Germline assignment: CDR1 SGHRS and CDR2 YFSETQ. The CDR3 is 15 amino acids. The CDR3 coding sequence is TGCGCCAGCAGCTTGGTTTCAGGGGTGGGTGAAAAACTGTTTTTT. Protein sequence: CASSLVSGVGEKLFF.

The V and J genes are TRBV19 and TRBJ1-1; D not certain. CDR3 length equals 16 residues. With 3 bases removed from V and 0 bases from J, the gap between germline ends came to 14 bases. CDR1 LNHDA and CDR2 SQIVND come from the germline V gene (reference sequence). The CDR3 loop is CASSIQDGTMNTEAFF. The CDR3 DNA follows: TGTGCCAGTAGTATCCAGGATGGCACCATGAACACTGAAGCTTTCTTT.